The 3 T cell receptor beta chains given below trace back to one sample, sequenced in a study of T-cell reconstitution after alpha-beta-depleted transplantation in children. Unique molecular identifiers were built into the TCRbeta library. MiXCR, run by TCRdb on the PCR reads, gives a single entry per CDR3 protein. In the table there are roughly 110,000 distinct CDR3 sequences, 10% to 13% of which are singletons. This sample comprised PBMCs, obtained before TCRalphabeta/CD19-depleted stem cell transplant. Receptors were obtained from a boy aged 2-15 years with acute lymphoblastic leukemia, due to receive a stem cell transplant.

This clonotype was observed a handful of times. This rearrangement joins TRBV6-5 to TRBJ2-6; TRBD1 is a possible D gene (6 bases). This CDR3 has 15 amino acids. Trimming cost V 2 bases and J 2 bases, with 7 bases left between them. Germline V gives CDR1 MNHEY, CDR2 SVGAGI. CDR3 coding DNA: TGTGCCAGCAGTTACGAGGGGGCTGGGGCCAACGTCCTGACTTTC. Its translation is CASSYEGAGANVLTF.

The chain employs TRBV6-1 and TRBJ1-6, with 8 bases that match TRBD1. Germline V gene sequence: CDR1 MNHNS, CDR2 SASEGT. Unmatched junction bases numbered 4, after V lost 5 bases and J lost 7 bases. This CDR3 is 14 amino acids long. The CDR3 sequence is CASSRRQGNSPLHF. The DNA of the CDR3 is TGTGCCAGCAGTCGCCGACAGGGGAATTCACCCCTCCACTTT.

In this sample, this clonotype turned up a few times. This chain connects TRBV9 to TRBJ2-7; 8 nucleotides match TRBD1. The CDR3 spans 15 residues. From germline, CDR1 is SGDLS and CDR2 YYNGEE. The J segment lost 6 bases and the V segment lost 1 base, leaving 9 bases of the junction unmatched. The CDR3 coding sequence is TGTGCCAGCAGCGTATCCGGACAGGGAAGAAGCGAGCAGTACTTC. Residues: CASSVSGQGRSEQYF.